A selection of T cell receptor beta chains follows, all from one sample in a study of control samples from healthy donors and cancer patients. Some clones are missing from TCRdb's copy, which holds only in-frame ones; the method was immunoSEQ multiplex PCR. The repertoire includes about 200,000 clones, roughly nine tenths of them detected once, and less than 2% sits in the top ten. The sample was blood. These receptor sequences come from a man aged 25-45 years in good health. The CDR3 runs from the conserved cysteine through the conserved F or W. A D gene is named only where the DNA matches it firmly. Clone size is given for some rows only: seen once, a few or many times, or a class if the clone is expanded.

j_call	v_call	clone_size	d_call	cdr3_nt	cdr3_aa
TRBJ2-4	TRBV7-8	few	TRBD2	TGTGCCAGCAGCCCCCATCGCGGGGGGGACATTCAGTACTTC	CASSPHRGGDIQYF
TRBJ1-4	TRBV27	.	.	TGTGCCAGCAGTTTACTGTTTGGGGGGAGTGAAAAACTGTTTTTT	CASSLLFGGSEKLFF
TRBJ1-4	TRBV5-6	.	.	TGTGCCAGCAGTTACTTGGGGACTGAAAAACTGTTTTTT	CASSYLGTEKLFF
TRBJ2-3	TRBV9	.	TRBD1	TGTGCCAGCAGCGTCGACACCCGGGACAGGGGGCGGAAAGATACGCAGTATTTT	CASSVDTRDRGRKDTQYF
TRBJ1-5	TRBV2	once	.	TGTGCCAGCAGTGAAAACCGGGGCGATCAGCCCCAGCATTTT	CASSENRGDQPQHF
TRBJ1-2	TRBV5-6	.	.	TGTGCCAGCAGCTTTCTCGGCAGGTCCGACTATGGCTACACCTTC	CASSFLGRSDYGYTF
TRBJ1-6	TRBV6-2/TRBV6-3	.	.	TGTGCCAGCAGTTACTCTAAGGGAAGTCATAATTCACCCCTCCACTTT	CASSYSKGSHNSPLHF
TRBJ2-1	TRBV5-1	.	.	TGCGCCAGCAGTACGGCGGGGCGGCTCATCGATGAGCAGTTCTTC	CASSTAGRLIDEQFF
TRBJ1-2	TRBV5-4	.	.	TGTGCCAGCAGCGCGGACAGTCGTGGCTACACCTTC	CASSADSRGYTF
TRBJ2-1	TRBV5-1	.	.	TGCGCCAGCAGCTCAGCCGGGGCAGGTACCAATGAGCAGTTCTTC	CASSSAGAGTNEQFF
TRBJ1-2	TRBV28	.	TRBD1	TGTGCCAGCAGCGAGTGGTCCGGGACAGGGTTTGACTACACCTTC	CASSEWSGTGFDYTF
TRBJ1-1	TRBV5-6	.	.	TGTGCCAGCAGCTTGCGTACGCTTGAAGCTTTCTTT	CASSLRTLEAFF
TRBJ1-6	TRBV6-5	.	.	TGTGCCAGCAGTAGGACAGCCTATAATTCACCCCTCCACTTT	CASSRTAYNSPLHF
TRBJ2-1	TRBV7-6	.	TRBD1	TGTGCCAGCAGCCACGGGACAGGGCCGCTCAATGAGCAGTTCTTC	CASSHGTGPLNEQFF
TRBJ1-2	TRBV19	.	.	TGTGCCAGTACCAAGATTCAGGGGAACTATGGCTACACCTTC	CASTKIQGNYGYTF
TRBJ2-7	TRBV7-9	.	.	TGTGCCAGCAGCTTAGGACAGTACTCCTACGAGCAGTACTTC	CASSLGQYSYEQYF
TRBJ2-5	TRBV12-5	.	.	TGTGCTAGTGGTTTGGTCGGCGGGGCCGAAGAGACCCAGTACTTC	CASGLVGGAEETQYF
TRBJ2-1	TRBV10-1	.	.	TGCGCCAGCAGTGGTCCCCGGCCAGAACACAATGAGCAGTTCTTC	CASSGPRPEHNEQFF
TRBJ2-1	TRBV10-3	.	.	TGTGCCATCTTGGGGGAGGGGGAGGGGCGCTTTTCCTACAATGAGCAGTTCTTC	CAILGEGEGRFSYNEQFF
TRBJ2-4	TRBV30	once	.	TGTGCCTGGAGCACGGGGGAAAGGGCCAAAAACATTCAGTACTTC	CAWSTGERAKNIQYF
TRBJ2-7	TRBV28	.	.	TGTGCCAGCAGACTAGCCTACGAGCAGTACTTC	CASRLAYEQYF
TRBJ2-5	TRBV7-8	.	.	TGTGCCAGCAGCTTAGCGGTACCTCCCTCATTACAAGAGACCCAGTACTTC	CASSLAVPPSLQETQYF
TRBJ1-2	TRBV6-5	.	.	TGTGCCAGCAGTTACGAATCTCCGGGGGCCTATGGCTACACCTTC	CASSYESPGAYGYTF
TRBJ2-6	TRBV14	.	.	TGTGCCAGCAGCAGACGGACAGCTGGGGCCAACGTCCTGACTTTC	CASSRRTAGANVLTF
TRBJ2-2	TRBV19	.	.	TGTGCCAGTAGTATTAATTCTTGGACCTTGAGGGAGCTGTTTTTT	CASSINSWTLRELFF
TRBJ1-2	TRBV19	.	.	TGTGCCAGTAGTACCCCGGGAGGAAACTATGGCTACACCTTC	CASSTPGGNYGYTF
TRBJ2-7	TRBV24-1	.	TRBD1	TGTGCCACCAGTGATCCGGGACAGTCCTACGAGCAGTACTTC	CATSDPGQSYEQYF
TRBJ2-5	TRBV24-1	.	TRBD2	TGTGCCACCCAGCGGGGGGACGGAGGGGACCAAGAGACCCAGTACTTC	CATQRGDGGDQETQYF
TRBJ1-6	TRBV19	.	.	TGTGCCAGTAGCCCCAGGGCTACGAGCTCCTATAATTCACCCCTCCACTTT	CASSPRATSSYNSPLHF
TRBJ1-4	TRBV13	.	.	TGTGCCAGCAGCTTAGCAGTCGGGTATGGTGAAAAACTGTTTTTT	CASSLAVGYGEKLFF
TRBJ1-3	TRBV30	.	.	TGTGCCTGGAGTGTAGGGGACCGGGGAAACACCATATATTTT	CAWSVGDRGNTIYF
TRBJ1-2	TRBV2	.	.	TGTGCCAGCAGTCCGGACAACTATGGCTACACCTTC	CASSPDNYGYTF
TRBJ1-2	TRBV7-2	.	.	TGTGCCAGCAGCTTAGCAAACTATGGCTACACCTTC	CASSLANYGYTF
TRBJ2-7	TRBV6-6	.	TRBD2	TGTGCCAGCAGTTTTCGGCTAGCGGGGGGGCAGGGGGAGCAGTACTTC	CASSFRLAGGQGEQYF
TRBJ2-7	TRBV5-6	.	TRBD2	TGTGCCAGCAGCCCCGGGACTAGTAAGTTCCAGTACTTC	CASSPGTSKFQYF
TRBJ2-7	TRBV3-1/TRBV3-2	once	TRBD2	TGTGCCAGCAGCCACCGCGCGGGGGGGCGGACCTACGAGCAGTACTTC	CASSHRAGGRTYEQYF
TRBJ2-3	TRBV4-1	few	TRBD2	TGCGCCAGCAGCCAAGTCCGACTAGCGGGGGGGCTTACTCGTACGCAGTATTTT	CASSQVRLAGGLTRTQYF
TRBJ2-7	TRBV2	.	.	TGTGCCAGCACCTTTAACTACGAGCAGTACTTC	CASTFNYEQYF
TRBJ2-3	TRBV4-1	.	TRBD2	TGCGCCAGCAGCCAAGGGAATAGCGGGGCCTCGGCAGATACGCAGTATTTT	CASSQGNSGASADTQYF
TRBJ2-7	TRBV10-1	.	TRBD2	TGCGCCAGCAGCCTAGGACTAGCGGGGGGCCCAAGCCCCTACGAGCAGTACTTC	CASSLGLAGGPSPYEQYF
TRBJ2-7	TRBV5-1	.	TRBD1	TGCGCCAGCAGGGTGGCAGGGGGCGTAACGTACGAGCAGTACTTC	CASRVAGGVTYEQYF
TRBJ1-6	TRBV27	.	TRBD1	TGTGCCAGCAGGTTTAACCGACAGGGGCATAATTCACCCCTCCACTTT	CASRFNRQGHNSPLHF
TRBJ1-1	TRBV9	.	.	TGTGCCAGCAGTCGACAGGATAACACTGAAGCTTTCTTT	CASSRQDNTEAFF
TRBJ1-1	TRBV7-2	few	.	TGTGCCAGCAGCTTGACAGGACCAATAAAAGAAGCTTTCTTT	CASSLTGPIKEAFF
TRBJ2-3	TRBV5-6	.	.	TGTGCCAGCAGCAGACGGTATTTGACAGATACGCAGTATTTT	CASSRRYLTDTQYF
TRBJ1-1	TRBV7-2	.	.	TGTGCCAGCAGCCGACAGAGGAACACTGAAGCTTTCTTT	CASSRQRNTEAFF
TRBJ1-2	TRBV14	.	.	TGTGCCAGCAGCCAAGCAAGAACCAGGGTGGATGGCTACACCTTC	CASSQARTRVDGYTF
TRBJ2-4	TRBV6-4	.	TRBD2	TGTGCCAGCAGTGGCAATAGCGGGGGGTGGGCCAAAAACATTCAGTACTTC	CASSGNSGGWAKNIQYF
TRBJ2-7	TRBV30	.	.	TGTGCCTGGAGTGCGGGGGCAGACTACGAGCAGTACTTC	CAWSAGADYEQYF
TRBJ1-2	TRBV5-4	.	.	TGTGCCAGCAGCTTTGGGGGTGGAAGCTATGGCTACACCTTC	CASSFGGGSYGYTF
TRBJ2-2	TRBV24-1	.	TRBD1	TGTGCCACCAGTGATCCCACCGACCCGACAGGGGGCTGGACCGGGGAGCTGTTTTTT	CATSDPTDPTGGWTGELFF
TRBJ2-1	TRBV6-5	once	TRBD1	TGTGCCAGCAGAGCCGACAGGGGAATCTACAATGAGCAGTTCTTC	CASRADRGIYNEQFF
TRBJ2-7	TRBV21-1	.	.	TGTGCCAGCAGCCCCCGGACAGGGGGGTACGAGCAGTACTTC	CASSPRTGGYEQYF
TRBJ2-3	TRBV18	.	.	TGTGCCAGCTCACAGGGTAGGGGGGGCCGTGATACGCAGTATTTT	CASSQGRGGRDTQYF
TRBJ2-2	TRBV6-6	.	.	TGTGCCAGCAGTCCCGACAGGAGACCTAACACCGGGGAGCTGTTTTTT	CASSPDRRPNTGELFF
TRBJ2-2	TRBV9	once	.	TGTGCCAGCAGCGTAGCTTGGGGCAGGGAAGGGGCCGGGGAGCTGTTTTTT	CASSVAWGREGAGELFF
TRBJ1-5	TRBV30	.	.	TGTGCCTGGAGTGTTTGGCAGGGCGGGCCCCAGCATTTT	CAWSVWQGGPQHF
TRBJ1-1	TRBV3-1/TRBV3-2	.	TRBD1	TGTGCCAGCAGCCAAGAGAGGGACAGATTGAACACTGAAGCTTTCTTT	CASSQERDRLNTEAFF
TRBJ1-2	TRBV14	.	TRBD1	TGTGCCAGCAGCCAATACAGGGGACGCGATGGCTACACCTTC	CASSQYRGRDGYTF
TRBJ1-6	TRBV7-9	few	.	TGTGCCAGCAGCTCAGCGGGTCCAAGGTATTCACCCCTCCACTTT	CASSSAGPRYSPLHF